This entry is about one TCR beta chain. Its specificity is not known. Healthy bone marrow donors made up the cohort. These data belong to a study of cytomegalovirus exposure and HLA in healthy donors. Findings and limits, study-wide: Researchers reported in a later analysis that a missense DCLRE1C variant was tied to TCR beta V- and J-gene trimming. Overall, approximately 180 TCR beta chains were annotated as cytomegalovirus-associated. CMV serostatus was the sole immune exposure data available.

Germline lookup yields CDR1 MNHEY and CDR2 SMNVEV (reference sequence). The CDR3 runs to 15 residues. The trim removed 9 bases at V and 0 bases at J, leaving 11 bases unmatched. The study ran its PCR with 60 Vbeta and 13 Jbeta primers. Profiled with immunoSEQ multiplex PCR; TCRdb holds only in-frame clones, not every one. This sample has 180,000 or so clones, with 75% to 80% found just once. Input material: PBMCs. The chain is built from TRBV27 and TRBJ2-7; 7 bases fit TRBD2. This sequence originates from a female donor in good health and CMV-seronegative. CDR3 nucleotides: TGTGCCAGTGCAATAGCGGGCCCTAGCTCCTACGAGCAGTACTTC. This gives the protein CASAIAGPSSYEQYF.